This T cell receptor beta chain was recovered during a study of T cells in Graves' hyperthyroidism and ophthalmopathy. This clonotype was detected many times. The V gene end was trimmed by 3 bases and the J gene end by 5 bases; junction bases not matched to a gene: 7. The CDR3 covers 16 residues. Uncontrolled infection, other autoimmune disease, pregnancy or lactation disqualified patients from enrolment. Authors of the study amplified TCR beta CDR3 regions from RNA transcripts. Primed by the HTBI set, a first-round RT-PCR was run on the TCR CDR3. TCRdb passed the multiplex PCR reads through MiXCR, listing each CDR3 protein once. The sample consists of a few hundred thousand distinct CDR3 sequences, 25% of them appearing once.

This TCR was recovered from a man in his forties or fifties with Graves' hyperthyroidism. This sequence joins TRBV12-3 or TRBV12-4 and TRBJ1-1, with 12 positions matching TRBD1. Sequenced sample: blood. The CDR3 protein is CASSLGTGGRRTEAFF. The CDR3 DNA is TGTGCCAGCAGTTTGGGGACAGGGGGCCGTCGGACTGAAGCTTTCTTT.